The 9 T cell receptor beta chains given below trace back to one sample, sequenced in a study of memory CD4+ T cells and cytomegalovirus serostatus. The sort gate was single viable CD3+CD4+CD8-CD45RO+ cells for memory CD4+ T cells. This table comes from immunoSEQ multiplex PCR, and its TCRdb copy is limited to in-frame clones, with some not included. Of about 58,000 clones in the sample, 82% were seen once. The sample consisted of memory CD4+ T cells from blood. Every receptor here comes from an adult in good health and CMV-seronegative. Some clones in this sample may be carry-over from other donors' samples.

The rearrangement uses TRBV5-3 and TRBJ2-7; TRBD1 or TRBD2 may be the D gene (5 bases each). TRBV5-3 is an ORF, and what it does is uncertain. V was pared by 2 bases and J by 4 bases, with 16 bases between. The CDR3 is made up of 15 amino acids. CDR3 bases: TGTGCCAGAAGCTTCGCGGCGAGGGGCAGATACGAGCAGTACTTC. Protein product: CARSFAARGRYEQYF.

The genes are TRBV5-4 and TRBJ1-2; D possibly corresponds to TRBD1 (6 bases). Germline CDR1 and CDR2: SGHNT and YYREEE (reference sequence). The CDR3 has 12 residues. V shed 9 bases and J shed 6 bases, with 15 bases lying between them. The CDR3 nucleotides are TGTGCCACCGCGAAGGGGGGGGATGGCTACACCTTC. Encoded protein: CATAKGGDGYTF.

This clone came up a few times. V usage is TRBV7-2 and J usage is TRBJ2-1, with 16 bases aligning to TRBD2. Trimming at V came to 8 bases and at J to 2 bases, leaving 0 bases not matched to a gene. CDR3 length equals 15 residues. Germline V lookup: CDR1 SGHTA, CDR2 FQGNSA. Written as DNA, the CDR3 is TGTGCCAGCGGGACTAGCGGGAGGGCCTACAATGAGCAGTTCTTC. This sequence encodes CASGTSGRAYNEQFF.

This rearrangement joins TRBV7-9 to TRBJ2-2; perhaps TRBD2 as D (5 bases). The V and J ends lost 1 base and 1 base respectively, with 10 bases between them. This CDR3 spans 16 amino acids. CDR1 is SEHNR, CDR2 FQNEAQ, per germline (reference sequence). This CDR3 reads CASSLVSGRNTGELFF. Here the CDR3 DNA reads TGTGCCAGCAGCTTAGTTTCGGGAAGGAACACCGGGGAGCTGTTTTTT.

The V call is TRBV5-1, the J call TRBJ1-2, with 12 bases matching TRBD1. The trim removed 3 bases at V and 9 bases at J, leaving 6 bases unmatched. Germline CDR1 reads SGHRS; CDR2 reads YFSETQ. This CDR3 is 14 amino acids long. The CDR3 reads CASSSGTGGLSYTF. Written as DNA, the CDR3 is TGCGCCAGCAGCTCCGGGACAGGGGGCCTGAGCTACACCTTC.

The chain links TRBV28 to TRBJ1-2, with 7 bases matching TRBD1. CDR1 and CDR2 from the germline V gene are MDHEN and SYDVKM. This CDR3 has 19 amino acids. The V segment lost 2 bases and the J segment 1 base; nucleotides outside the gene matches: 16. CDR3 nucleotides: TGTGCCAGCAGTTTAGGCTCACTCCCAGGACAGGACTTTAACTATGGCTACACCTTC. It translates to CASSLGSLPGQDFNYGYTF.

V gene TRBV9 combines with J gene TRBJ2-5, with D possibly TRBD2 on 5 matching bases. Deletions cut 0 bases from V and 3 bases from J, with 9 bases between. Germline V lookup: CDR1 SGDLS, CDR2 YYNGEE. This CDR3 is built from 14 residues. The CDR3 reads CASSVGGAEETQYF. The CDR3 DNA reads TGTGCCAGCAGCGTAGGGGGAGCCGAAGAGACCCAGTACTTC. The full variable domain, rest sourced from reference TRBV9 and TRBJ2-5, is DSGVTQTPKHLITATGQRVTLRCSPRSGDLSVYWYQQSLDQGLQFLIQYYNGEERAKGNILERFSAQQFPDLHSELNLSSLELGDSALYFCASSVGGAEETQYFGPGTRLLVL.

J is TRBJ2-5 and V is TRBV7-2; D not resolved. The CDR3 totals 13 residues. Trimming stripped 1 base from V and 5 bases from J, with 8 bases between. Germline V gene sequence: CDR1 SGHTA, CDR2 FQGNSA. CDR3 sequence reads: CASSLGVMETQYF. In DNA, the CDR3 is TGTGCCAGCAGCTTAGGGGTAATGGAGACCCAGTACTTC.

The chain is built from TRBV11-2 and TRBJ1-6, with D possibly matching TRBD1 (6 bases). Trimming shortened V by 5 bases and J by 4 bases, and 15 bases separated the two germline ends. Germline CDR1 and CDR2: SGHAT and FQNNGV. The CDR3 sequence is 16 residues long. This CDR3 is CASSPGAATYNSPLHF. In DNA, the CDR3 is TGTGCCAGCAGCCCAGGGGCGGCGACATATAATTCACCCCTCCACTTT.